These 13 T cell receptor beta chains share one sample of origin, sequenced in a study of CD8 T cells in ankylosing spondylitis. In TCRdb, the 5' RACE reads were re-called with MiXCR into one record per CDR3 protein. The repertoire holds 250,000 to 400,000 distinct CDR3 sequences, with 11% as singletons. Sequencing input: blood, either unsorted or a sorted T cell fraction (not recorded which). These receptors were collected from a female donor with ankylosing spondylitis or in good health (not recorded which).

This clonotype was observed at least ten times. The chain couples TRBV12-3 or TRBV12-4 to TRBJ2-1; weak D call: TRBD2 (6 bases). The V gene lost 5 bases and the J gene lost 10 bases, with 15 bases spanning the gap. CDR3 length: 13 amino acids. CDR3 loop: CASSTFGGGEQFF. CDR3 in DNA: TGTGCCAGCAGTACCTTCGGGGGTGGGGAGCAGTTCTTC.

This clonotype was recorded at least ten times. This chain links TRBV12-3 or TRBV12-4 with TRBJ1-1, with 7 bases fitting TRBD1. Unmatched junction bases numbered 13, after V lost 5 bases and J lost 10 bases. The CDR3 runs to 14 residues. CDR3 coding DNA: TGTGCCAGCAGTCAACCTTGGACAGGCCCCCGAGCTTTCTTT. Translation: CASSQPWTGPRAFF.

This clonotype was counted ten times or more. The V call is TRBV20-1, the J call TRBJ2-1, with a possible D match to TRBD2 (6 bases). The CDR3 consists of 14 residues. Between the trimmed V and J ends, which lost 1 base and 5 bases, there was a span of 12 bases. Germline V lookup: CDR1 DFQATT, CDR2 SNEGSKA (reference sequence). CDR3 bases: TGCAGTGCTAGAGTGGTGGGAGGTCACAATGAGCAGTTCTTC. Amino acids: CSARVVGGHNEQFF.

This clonotype was observed many times. The chain couples TRBV28 to TRBJ2-6; D remains unclear. Trimming stripped 2 bases from V and 3 bases from J, with 11 bases between. The germline gives CDR1 MDHEN, CDR2 SYDVKM. This CDR3 contains 16 residues. The DNA for the CDR3 is TGTGCCAGCAGTTTAGTTGAGGTCCGTGGGGCCAACGTCCTGACTTTC. Its protein is CASSLVEVRGANVLTF.

This clonotype was counted ten times or more. The chain links TRBV20-1 to TRBJ2-5, with D perhaps matching TRBD2 (6 bases). The CDR3 has 16 amino acids. The V and J ends lost 2 bases and 5 bases respectively, with 21 bases between them. Germline assignment: CDR1 DFQATT and CDR2 SNEGSKA (reference sequence). This CDR3 is CSARNLETSWEETQYF. CDR3 bases: TGCAGTGCTAGAAACCTAGAGACTAGTTGGGAGGAGACCCAGTACTTC.

This clonotype was seen at least ten times. An end of the junction differs from the germline gene, which may be a read error. The gene calls are TRBV2 and TRBJ1-2, with unresolved D. Germline V CDR1 and CDR2: SNHLY, FYNNEI. The CDR3 loop spans 12 amino acids. The CDR3: CASSELNNGYTF. CDR3 sequence (DNA): TGTGCCAGCAGTGAGCTTAACAATGGCTACACCTTC. Supplemented by reference TRBV2 and TRBJ1-2, the full variable domain reads EPEVTQTPSHQVTQMGQEVILRCVPISNHLYFYWYRQILGQKVEFLVSFYNNEISEKSEIFDDQFSVERPDGSNFTLKIRSTKLEDSAMYFCASSELNNGYTFGSGTRLTVV.

This clonotype was counted a few times. This sequence joins TRBV7-8 and TRBJ2-1, with TRBD2 identical over 9 bases. This CDR3 is built from 18 residues. V shed 7 bases, J shed 5 bases, and the junction held 18 bases outside the gene matches. Germline V gene sequence: CDR1 SGHVS, CDR2 FQNEAQ. The CDR3 sequence: CASTHAGGSWGVNNEQFF. In nucleotides, the CDR3 is TGTGCCAGCACCCATGCGGGAGGGTCCTGGGGGGTCAACAATGAGCAGTTCTTC.

Ten or more counts support this clonotype. V and J are TRBV20-1 and TRBJ2-1; 7 nucleotides align to TRBD2. Germline V gene data show CDR1 as DFQATT and CDR2 as SNEGSKA (reference sequence). The CDR3 covers 15 residues. The V and J ends lost 0 bases and 7 bases, in that order; junction bases with no gene match: 9. This CDR3 is CSARDPGLGRNEQFF. CDR3 DNA: TGCAGTGCTAGAGATCCCGGACTAGGGAGAAATGAGCAGTTCTTC.

The sample holds many counts of this clonotype. The CDR3 reads CSGGQLGSYNEQFF. CDR3 coding DNA: TGCAGTGGGGGACAGCTAGGCTCCTACAATGAGCAGTTCTTC. This chain uses TRBV20-1 with TRBJ2-1, with TRBD1 matching 7 bases. The CDR3 consists of 14 residues. Germline lookup yields CDR1 DFQATT and CDR2 SNEGSKA (reference sequence). J was trimmed by 0 bases and V by 7 bases; bases with no gene match: 6.

A note on this clonotype: Compared with germline, one end of the junction differs, possibly owing to a read error. This chain connects TRBV7-6 to TRBJ2-3; 9 bases line up with TRBD2. The germline V gene has CDR1 SGHVS and CDR2 FNYEAQ. The CDR3 runs to 15 residues. In nucleotides, the CDR3 is TGTGCCAGCTGTTCCCGCGGGGGGGCCTCAGATACGCACTATTTT. Protein product: CASCSRGGASDTHYF.

This chain connects TRBV12-3 or TRBV12-4 to TRBJ2-1; TRBD2 matches 12 bases. The CDR3 spans 15 residues. V dropped 6 bases and J dropped 6; count of bases not matched to a gene: 6. CDR3 amino acids: CASRPSGRAPNEQFF. The CDR3 DNA sequence: TGTGCCAGCAGGCCTAGCGGGAGGGCCCCCAATGAGCAGTTCTTC.

This clonotype was recorded a few times. At one end the junction does not follow the germline gene, possibly because of a read error. This rearrangement joins TRBV20-1 to TRBJ2-1; 16 bases align to TRBD2. Germline V gene sequence: CDR1 DFQATT, CDR2 SNEGSKA (reference sequence). There are 18 residues in the CDR3. The CDR3 DNA sequence: TGCTGTGCTAGAGGGACTAGCGGGAGGGCCCCATCCTACAATGAGCAGTTCTTC. Protein: CCARGTSGRAPSYNEQFF.

The sample holds many counts of this clonotype. This chain connects TRBV20-1 to TRBJ2-2, with 10 bases lining up with TRBD2. The CDR3 is 16 residues long. Germline CDR1 and CDR2: DFQATT and SNEGSKA (reference sequence). J gave up 4 bases and V 0 bases, and 5 bases lay outside the gene matches. The CDR3 DNA follows: TGCAGTGCTAGAGAGGAGCTAGCGGGAGCCACCGGGGAGCTGTTTTTT. It codes for CSAREELAGATGELFF.